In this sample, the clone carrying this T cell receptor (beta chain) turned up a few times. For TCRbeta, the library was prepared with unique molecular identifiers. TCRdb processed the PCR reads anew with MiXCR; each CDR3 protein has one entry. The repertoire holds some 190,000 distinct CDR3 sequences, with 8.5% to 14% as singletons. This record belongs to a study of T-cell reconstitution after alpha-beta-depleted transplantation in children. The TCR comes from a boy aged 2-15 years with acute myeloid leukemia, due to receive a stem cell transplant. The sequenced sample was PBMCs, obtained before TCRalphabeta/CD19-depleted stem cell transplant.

The chain's CDR3 is CASSPLDSYYGYTF. The CDR3 DNA is TGTGCCAGCAGTCCACTCGACAGCTACTATGGCTACACCTTC. V usage is TRBV6-2 or TRBV6-3 and J usage is TRBJ1-2; a possible D gene is TRBD1 (5 bases). From germline, CDR1 is MNHEY and CDR2 SVGEGT. V lost 5 bases, J lost 3 bases, and 13 bases lay in between. The CDR3 sequence is 14 residues long.